This T cell receptor (beta chain) stems from a study of metastatic and nonmetastatic thyroid tumors. Overall study results and limits: Versus benign nodules, malignant thyroid tumors reportedly had significantly higher TCR beta diversity, in blood and tumor.

TCRdb used MiXCR to call clones anew from the PCR reads. This table has about 40,000 clones, 9.5% to 12% appearing once. Nobody among the patients had been given any treatment before thyroid surgery. The table lists this clone with many counts. Antigen unknown. Trimming left V 1 base short and J 2 bases short, with 5 bases between. The V gene's germline CDR1 is MNHEY and CDR2 SVGEGT. This CDR3 has 13 amino acids. The sequence was collected from a female donor with papillary thyroid cancer or a benign thyroid nodule (not recorded which). Some clones in this sample may be carry-over from other donors' samples. Source material: blood. The chain uses TRBV6-2 or TRBV6-3 and TRBJ1-1; no clear D gene. The CDR3 region is CASSYYGNTEAFF. Here the CDR3 DNA reads TGTGCCAGCAGTTACTATGGAAACACTGAAGCTTTCTTT.